This TCR beta chain stems from a study of cytomegalovirus exposure and HLA in healthy donors. Losses at the gene ends were 3 bases for V and 0 bases for J; bases not matched to a gene: 5. Germline CDR1 and CDR2: SEHNR and FQNEAQ (reference sequence). The CDR3 runs 15 residues. The primer mix had 60 Vbeta and 13 Jbeta primers. Sequencing used immunoSEQ multiplex PCR; TCRdb keeps in-frame clones, though not all of them. This sample yields 100,000 to 140,000 clones, of which around 77% are seen a single time; more than 4% belongs to the top ten. The chain uses TRBV7-9 and TRBJ2-7; 7 bases align to TRBD1. This sequence was found in a male donor in good health and CMV-seronegative. Sequencing was carried out using PBMCs. This CDR3 reads CASSFWDRNSYEQYF. CDR3 bases: TGTGCCAGCAGCTTTTGGGACAGAAACTCCTACGAGCAGTACTTC.